One and the same sample provided the 22 T cell receptor beta chains below, sequenced in a study of T cells in Graves' hyperthyroidism and ophthalmopathy. The CDR3 regions of TCR beta were amplified from RNA transcripts. The HTBI set primed first-round TCR CDR3 RT-PCR. Each CDR3 protein is one row after TCRdb ran MiXCR on the multiplex PCR reads. This sample yields some 460,000 distinct CDR3 sequences, of which less than 20% are seen a single time; around 7.7% belongs to the top ten. What was sequenced was blood. All receptors derive from a woman under 30 with Graves' hyperthyroidism.

The table lists this clonotype with many counts. V usage is TRBV12-3 or TRBV12-4 and J usage is TRBJ1-5, with 8 bases aligning to TRBD1. Trimming removed 11 bases from V and 7 bases from J; junction bases left unmatched: 7. This CDR3 contains 12 residues. The CDR3 is CACGQGGQPQHF. As DNA, the CDR3 is TGTGCCTGCGGACAGGGCGGCCAGCCCCAGCATTTT.

This clonotype was counted many times. The chain has TRBV7-3 and TRBJ2-2, with 8 bases identical to TRBD1. The CDR3 sequence is 14 residues long. With 5 bases clipped from V and 7 bases from J, the junction kept 6 bases outside the gene matches. Germline loops: CDR1 SGHTA, CDR2 FQGTGA. The CDR3 coding sequence is TGTGCCAGCAGCGCGGACAGGGTTGGCGGGGAGCTGTTTTTT. Translating gives CASSADRVGGELFF.

This rearrangement joins TRBV2 to TRBJ2-5, with 13 nucleotides matching TRBD2. V was clipped by 2 bases and J by 4 bases; unmatched bases: 1. The CDR3 covers 15 residues. Looked up from germline, CDR1 is SNHLY and CDR2 is FYNNEI. CDR3 nucleotide sequence: TGTGCCAGCAGTGAAAGGACTAGCGGGAGAGAGACCCAGTACTTC. Protein product: CASSERTSGRETQYF. Complete variable domain (other parts from reference TRBV2 and TRBJ2-5): EPEVTQTPSHQVTQMGQEVILRCVPISNHLYFYWYRQILGQKVEFLVSFYNNEISEKSEIFDDQFSVERPDGSNFTLKIRSTKLEDSAMYFCASSERTSGRETQYFGPGTRLLVL.

This chain uses TRBV5-1 with TRBJ1-4; 7 bases match TRBD1. Trimming took 5 bases from V and 7 from J; bases not matched to a gene: 8. The CDR3 is 14 amino acids. CDR1 is SGHRS, CDR2 YFSETQ, per germline. The CDR3 loop reads CASSYRDSSEKLFF. The CDR3 DNA reads TGCGCCAGCAGTTACCGGGACAGTTCTGAAAAACTGTTTTTT.

At least ten counts were recorded for this clonotype. V gene TRBV2 combines with J gene TRBJ1-5, with 7 bases that match TRBD1. J gave up 6 bases and V 5 bases, and 16 bases lay outside the gene matches. This CDR3 region has 17 residues. In germline, CDR1 is SNHLY, CDR2 FYNNEI. The CDR3 region is CASSFLSPETGSQPQHF. CDR3 nucleotides: TGTGCCAGCAGTTTCTTAAGCCCCGAGACAGGGAGTCAGCCCCAGCATTTT.

This clonotype was seen repeatedly, ten times or more. This chain joins TRBV12-3 or TRBV12-4 and TRBJ2-7; D may be TRBD2 (5 bases). Trimming cost V 4 bases and J 3 bases, with 16 bases left between them. The CDR3 runs 15 residues. CDR3 amino acids: CASSSSSSGIYEQYF. CDR3 nucleotides: TGTGCCAGCAGTTCCAGTAGTTCGGGAATCTACGAGCAGTACTTC.

Details on this clonotype: A read error is possible here, since a much larger clone lies one base away. This sequence joins TRBV25-1 and TRBJ2-7; no clear D. Germline V gene data show CDR1 as MGHDK and CDR2 as SYGVNS. The CDR3 runs to 14 residues. The CDR3 reads CASSENPGSYEKYF. As DNA, the CDR3 is TGTGCCAGCAGTGAAAACCCCGGGTCCTACGAGAAGTACTTC.

This clonotype has a count of ten or more. V and J are TRBV29-1 and TRBJ2-1, with D perhaps matching TRBD1 (6 bases). Germline V lookup: CDR1 SQVTM, CDR2 ANQGSEA. The CDR3 runs 16 residues. Trimming stripped 1 base from V and 2 bases from J, with 15 bases between. CDR3 DNA sequence: TGCAGCGTTGAAGCCACGGGCGCAGGGGCCTACAATGAGCAGTTCTTC. This translates into CSVEATGAGAYNEQFF.

The genes are TRBV19 and TRBJ2-7; D may be TRBD2 (5 bases). Trimming cost V 1 base and J 4 bases, with 8 bases left between them. The CDR3 consists of 13 residues. The germline V gene encodes CDR1 LNHDA and CDR2 SQIVND (reference sequence). This CDR3 is CASSIAEGYEQYF. The CDR3 DNA sequence: TGTGCCAGTAGTATAGCTGAGGGTTACGAGCAGTACTTC.

This clonotype was seen at least ten times. This chain uses TRBV11-2 with TRBJ1-6; no clear D gene. The CDR3 consists of 14 residues. Germline V lookup: CDR1 SGHAT, CDR2 FQNNGV. V shed 4 bases and J shed 7 bases, with 11 bases lying between them. This CDR3 is CASSSLAANSPLHF. CDR3 coding DNA: TGTGCCAGCAGCTCTTTGGCCGCAAATTCACCCCTCCACTTT.

This clonotype was detected only a few times. This chain joins TRBV9 and TRBJ2-7; 10 bases align to TRBD1. The ends lost 0 bases at V and 2 bases at J; junction bases unmatched: 2. Germline CDR1 SGDLS, CDR2 YYNGEE. This CDR3 spans 15 amino acids. CDR3 region: CASSVGTGGPYEQYF. The CDR3 DNA reads TGTGCCAGCAGCGTAGGGACAGGGGGACCCTACGAGCAGTACTTC.

The sample holds many counts of this clonotype. J is TRBJ1-5 and V is TRBV5-6, with a possible D match to TRBD1 (5 bases). Deletions cut 1 base from V and 0 bases from J, with 11 bases between. CDR3 size: 16 residues. Germline values: CDR1 SGHDT, CDR2 YYEEEE. CDR3 loop: CASSLWGGYSNQPQHF. DNA of the CDR3: TGTGCCAGCAGCTTGTGGGGCGGATATAGCAATCAGCCCCAGCATTTT.

This clonotype was detected ten times or more. The J gene is TRBJ2-1, the V gene TRBV13; 7 bases align to TRBD2. This CDR3 is built from 16 residues. Germline values: CDR1 PRHDT, CDR2 FYEKMQ (reference sequence). The V gene end was trimmed by 5 bases and the J gene end by 6 bases; junction bases not matched to a gene: 13. The CDR3 is CASSHRGGVKGNEQFF. The DNA of the CDR3 is TGTGCCAGCAGCCATCGGGGAGGGGTGAAGGGCAATGAGCAGTTCTTC. Full variable domain (outside the CDR3, taken from reference TRBV13 and TRBJ2-1): AAGVIQSPRHLIKEKRETATLKCYPIPRHDTVYWYQQGPGQDPQFLISFYEKMQSDKGSIPDRFSAQQFSDYHSELNMSSLELGDSALYFCASSHRGGVKGNEQFFGPGTRLTVL.

This clonotype was counted at least ten times. The rearrangement joins TRBV5-1 to TRBJ1-2, with D unresolved. The germline V gene encodes CDR1 SGHRS and CDR2 YFSETQ. The CDR3 spans 16 residues. The germline V and J ends were trimmed by 0 bases and 4 bases, with 16 bases remaining between them. The CDR3 protein is CASSLGSHTTSYGYTF. The CDR3 region has the DNA TGCGCCAGCAGCTTGGGATCGCACACAACTAGCTATGGCTACACCTTC.

This clonotype was seen repeatedly, ten times or more. The chain carries TRBV15 and TRBJ2-5; D is possibly TRBD1 or TRBD2 (7 bases each). The CDR3 covers 15 residues. Germline-derived CDR1 and CDR2 are LNHNV and YYDKDF (reference sequence). Trimming stripped 0 bases from V and 4 bases from J, with 12 bases between. The CDR3: CATSRDQGGLETQYF. Written as DNA, the CDR3 is TGTGCCACCAGCAGAGATCAGGGGGGGCTAGAGACCCAGTACTTC.

The V call is TRBV19, the J call TRBJ1-2; TRBD1 aligns across 9 bases. V was pared by 10 bases and J by 6 bases, with 9 bases of the junction left unmatched. Germline CDR1 LNHDA, CDR2 SQIVND (reference sequence). This CDR3 is 13 amino acids long. DNA for the CDR3: TGTGCCATCTCAATCGGGACAGGGCATGGCTACACCTTC. Amino acid sequence: CAISIGTGHGYTF. Drawing the rest from reference TRBV19 and TRBJ1-2, the complete variable domain is DGGITQSPKYLFRKEGQNVTLSCEQNLNHDAMYWYRQDPGQGLRLIYYSQIVNDFQKGDIAEGYSVSREKKESFPLTVTSAQKNPTAFYLCAISIGTGHGYTFGSGTRLTVV.

This clonotype was found many times. The chain couples TRBV9 to TRBJ2-3; 8 bases are shared with TRBD2. The V and J ends lost 4 bases and 4 bases, in that order; junction bases with no gene match: 8. This CDR3 is 15 amino acids long. Per germline, CDR1 SGDLS and CDR2 YYNGEE. CDR3 nucleotide sequence: TGTGCCAGCAGCTTCAGCGGGAGTCCCGCAGATACGCAGTATTTT. Translating it yields CASSFSGSPADTQYF.

This clonotype was observed many times. The J gene is TRBJ2-3, the V gene TRBV27; 8 bases are shared with TRBD1. Germline CDR1 is MNHEY and CDR2 is SMNVEV (reference sequence). Unmatched junction bases numbered 4, after V lost 6 bases and J lost 2 bases. The CDR3 has 14 amino acids. The CDR3 spells CASRPQGDTDTQYF. DNA for the CDR3: TGTGCCAGCAGACCACAGGGGGACACAGATACGCAGTATTTT.

V is TRBV7-3 and J is TRBJ1-1, with a tentative D call TRBD1 (5 bases). The V gene lost 2 bases and the J gene lost 1 base, with 17 bases spanning the gap. The CDR3 has 17 amino acids. CDR1 is SGHTA, CDR2 FQGTGA, per germline. This chain's CDR3 is CASSLRPGGKQNTEAFF. The CDR3 DNA is TGTGCCAGCAGCTTACGTCCGGGGGGGAAGCAGAACACTGAAGCTTTCTTT.

The J gene is TRBJ2-2, the V gene TRBV19; perhaps TRBD1 as D (6 bases). Trimming removed 2 bases from V and 6 bases from J, with 13 bases in between. This CDR3 has 15 amino acids. The germline CDR1 and CDR2 sequences are LNHDA and SQIVND (reference sequence). CDR3 sequence reads: CASSIQGPLSGELFF. The CDR3 DNA reads TGTGCCAGTAGTATACAGGGGCCTTTATCCGGGGAGCTGTTTTTT.

J is TRBJ1-3 and V is TRBV12-3 or TRBV12-4; D gene uncertain. The CDR3 is 15 residues long. V was clipped by 5 bases and J by 3 bases, with 14 bases between them. CDR3 region: CASSRADGRGNTIYF. CDR3 DNA sequence: TGTGCCAGCAGTCGGGCCGACGGGCGTGGAAACACCATATATTTT.

This clonotype was observed at least ten times. V usage is TRBV27 and J usage is TRBJ2-1, with D unclear. The CDR3 consists of 14 residues. Germline values: CDR1 MNHEY, CDR2 SMNVEV (reference sequence). The V end was cut by 4 bases, the J end by 0 bases, with 7 bases between. CDR3 loop: CASSSSSSYNEQFF. The CDR3 DNA sequence: TGTGCCAGCAGTTCCTCGAGCTCCTACAATGAGCAGTTCTTC.